Detailed here is one T cell receptor beta chain. Germline V gene sequence: CDR1 LNHDA, CDR2 SQIVND (reference sequence). This CDR3 contains 14 residues. V was cut by 6 bases and J by 5 bases, with 14 bases left in between. This specimen comes from a study of T cell responses to AZD1222 COVID-19 vaccine. Only in-frame clones appear in the TCRdb table, and some are missing; sequencing was by immunoSEQ multiplex PCR. Of about 140,000 clones listed, around nine tenths are singletons. The V call is TRBV19, the J call TRBJ1-5; a weak D match, TRBD1 (6 bases). The source material was peripheral blood, sampled 28 days after the second AZD1222 dose. This receptor was taken from an adult who received the AZD1222 COVID-19 vaccine. The CDR3 DNA follows: TGTGCCAGTAGAGGGGGGGGGCTTCATCAGCCCCAGCATTTT. Protein: CASRGGGLHQPQHF.